The 22 T cell receptor beta chains below were found in one sample sequenced in a study of shared clonotypes between healthy human individuals. Profiled with immunoSEQ multiplex PCR; TCRdb holds only in-frame clones, not every one. The sample contains roughly 500,000 clones, about 96% of which appear only once. The material sequenced was naive CD4+ T cells sorted from blood. Noted subset: CD45RA+ positively selected. The receptors were gathered from a woman younger than 45 in good health.

The chain has TRBV2 and TRBJ2-1, with D perhaps TRBD1 or TRBD2 (5 bases each). The CDR3 is made up of 14 amino acids. V shed 2 bases and J shed 10 bases, with 15 bases lying between them. Germline CDR1 is SNHLY and CDR2 is FYNNEI. The CDR3 DNA sequence: TGTGCCAGCAGTGAAATCGGAAGGGACGGAGAGCAGTTCTTC. Protein: CASSEIGRDGEQFF.

The rearrangement joins TRBV27 to TRBJ2-7; possibly TRBD1 or TRBD2 for D (5 bases each). The CDR3 is 16 residues long. Germline V gene lookup returns CDR1 MNHEY and CDR2 SMNVEV (reference sequence). V was shortened by 5 bases and J by 2 bases, with 19 bases between the two germline ends. The CDR3 reads CASSPRQIGDPYEQYF. The CDR3 DNA reads as TGTGCCAGCAGTCCTCGACAGATCGGGGATCCCTACGAGCAGTACTTC.

The V gene is TRBV10-3, the J gene TRBJ2-5, with 7 bases fitting TRBD2. The germline CDR1 and CDR2 sequences are ENHRY and SYGVKD. The CDR3 loop spans 14 amino acids. Germline trimming cut 9 bases from V and 5 bases from J; bases unmatched to any gene: 12. CDR3: CAIAGTGGGETQYF. In DNA form, the CDR3 reads TGTGCCATAGCCGGGACGGGAGGTGGGGAGACCCAGTACTTC.

The chain couples TRBV28 to TRBJ2-5; 7 bases fit TRBD1. There are 13 residues in the CDR3. V lost 7 bases and J lost 6; bases outside the gene matches: 8. Germline V CDR1 and CDR2: MDHEN, SYDVKM. The CDR3 here is CASKQGVVQTQYF. CDR3 DNA sequence: TGTGCCAGCAAGCAGGGGGTTGTTCAGACCCAGTACTTC.

The chain recombines TRBV6-6 with TRBJ2-1; D unresolved. The CDR3 covers 12 residues. V was clipped by 8 bases and J by 10 bases, with 15 bases between them. The V gene's germline CDR1 is MNHNY and CDR2 SVGAGI (reference sequence). For the CDR3, the DNA is TGTGCCAGCCGTGGAAGCGCCGCGGAGCAGTTCTTC. Its protein product is CASRGSAAEQFF.

The chain couples TRBV27 to TRBJ2-1; D remains unclear. Germline assignment: CDR1 MNHEY and CDR2 SMNVEV (reference sequence). The length of the CDR3 is 14 residues. Trimming shortened V by 3 bases and J by 9 bases, and 15 bases separated the two germline ends. The CDR3: CASSFTWGSGEQFF. The DNA for the CDR3 is TGTGCCAGCAGTTTTACTTGGGGTTCGGGTGAGCAGTTCTTC.

The genes are TRBV7-6 and TRBJ2-1, with no clear D. The CDR3 contains 15 residues. The V gene lost 1 base and the J gene lost 7 bases, with 14 bases spanning the gap. Germline V lookup: CDR1 SGHVS, CDR2 FNYEAQ. This chain's CDR3 is CASSLGPDPVNEQFF. CDR3 bases: TGTGCCAGCAGCTTAGGACCCGACCCGGTAAATGAGCAGTTCTTC.

The rearrangement joins TRBV4-1 to TRBJ1-5; no clear D. CDR3 length equals 15 residues. The ends were cut back, 3 bases at V and 9 bases at J, with 18 bases in the middle. Germline CDR1 and CDR2: MGHRA and YSYEKL. CDR3 amino acids: CASSQAFTGQGPQHF. In DNA form, the CDR3 reads TGCGCCAGCAGCCAGGCATTCACCGGGCAAGGGCCCCAGCATTTT.

This rearrangement joins TRBV7-9 to TRBJ1-5; 10 bases match TRBD1. CDR3 length equals 14 residues. Trimming took 3 bases from V and 7 from J; bases not matched to a gene: 3. The germline V gene has CDR1 SEHNR and CDR2 FQNEAQ (reference sequence). CDR3 nucleotide sequence: TGTGCCAGCAGCTTGGGACAGGGGATCCAGCCCCAGCATTTT. This gives the protein CASSLGQGIQPQHF. The whole variable domain, filled in from reference TRBV7-9 and TRBJ1-5, reads DTGVSQNPRHKITKRGQNVTFRCDPISEHNRLYWYRQTLGQGPEFLTYFQNEAQLEKSRLLSDRFSAERPKGSFSTLEIQRTEQGDSAMYLCASSLGQGIQPQHFGDGTRLSIL.

This chain joins TRBV5-4 and TRBJ1-4; D gene unclear. V was clipped by 3 bases and J by 7 bases, with 13 bases between them. Looked up from germline, CDR1 is SGHNT and CDR2 is YYREEE (reference sequence). CDR3 length equals 14 residues. The CDR3 region has the DNA TGTGCCAGCAGCTCGGAAGCGACGGGTGAAAAACTGTTTTTT. It encodes CASSSEATGEKLFF. The full variable domain, with the rest looked up from reference TRBV5-4 and TRBJ1-4, is ETGVTQSPTHLIKTRGQQVTLRCSSQSGHNTVSWYQQALGQGPQFIFQYYREEENGRGNFPPRFSGLQFPNYSSELNVNALELDDSALYLCASSSEATGEKLFFGSGTQLSVL.

The chain combines TRBV28 with TRBJ2-7, with D perhaps TRBD2 (6 bases). Germline V lookup: CDR1 MDHEN, CDR2 SYDVKM. The CDR3 loop spans 18 amino acids. V gave up 1 base and J gave up 3 bases, with 22 bases separating them. CDR3 residues: CASSLSRRGRATHYEQYF. The CDR3 nucleotides read TGTGCCAGCAGTTTATCCCGGCGGGGTAGGGCGACCCACTACGAGCAGTACTTC.

The chain carries TRBV7-9 and TRBJ2-7; D unclear. V dropped 3 bases and J dropped 6 bases, with 12 bases sitting between them. In germline, CDR1 is SEHNR, CDR2 FQNEAQ (reference sequence). The CDR3 totals 13 residues. Here the CDR3 DNA reads TGTGCCAGCAGCTTGGGAAGTAGGGTCGAGCAGTACTTC. It translates to CASSLGSRVEQYF. Full variable domain (outside the CDR3, taken from reference TRBV7-9 and TRBJ2-7): DTGVSQNPRHKITKRGQNVTFRCDPISEHNRLYWYRQTLGQGPEFLTYFQNEAQLEKSRLLSDRFSAERPKGSFSTLEIQRTEQGDSAMYLCASSLGSRVEQYFGPGTRLTVT.

The rearrangement joins TRBV2 to TRBJ1-1; D is uncertain. The CDR3 runs to 15 residues. Germline V gives CDR1 SNHLY, CDR2 FYNNEI. V was clipped by 3 bases and J by 1 base, with 12 bases between them. DNA of the CDR3: TGTGCCAGCAGTGATCGGGCGGGGAGGAACACTGAAGCTTTCTTT. Translated, it gives CASSDRAGRNTEAFF.

The chain combines TRBV23-1 with TRBJ2-7; D not resolved. TRBV23-1 is filed as an ORF, its function uncertain. The germline V and J ends were trimmed by 2 bases and 6 bases, with 11 bases remaining between them. The CDR3 has 13 residues. CDR3 nucleotide sequence: TGCGCCAGCAGTCAAAATATCAGCAGCGAGCAGTACTTC. It yields the protein CASSQNISSEQYF.

The genes are TRBV28 and TRBJ2-7; 9 positions match TRBD2. Germline CDR1 reads MDHEN; CDR2 reads SYDVKM. The CDR3 length is 15 residues. J lost 2 bases, V lost 5 bases, and 7 bases had no gene match. In DNA, the CDR3 is TGTGCCAGCAGTATAGGAGCGGGGGGCCCCTACGAGCAGTACTTC. Its protein product is CASSIGAGGPYEQYF.

With respect to this clone: In the same sample, other DNA sequences code for this CDR3. V and J are TRBV28 and TRBJ2-7; D gene unclear. The CDR3 totals 11 residues. Trimming removed 2 bases from V and 2 bases from J, with 1 base in between. Germline assignment: CDR1 MDHEN and CDR2 SYDVKM. The CDR3 DNA reads TGTGCCAGCAGTTTAGCCTACGAGCAGTACTTC. Translated, it gives CASSLAYEQYF.

The genes are TRBV30 and TRBJ1-3, with D hard to call. The CDR3 has 12 residues. Germline loops: CDR1 GTSNPN, CDR2 SVGIG (reference sequence). V lost 3 bases and J lost 1, with 4 bases in between. Here the CDR3 DNA reads TGTGCCTGGAGGTCGTCTGGAAACACCATATATTTT. This translates into CAWRSSGNTIYF.

This clone occurred once. The V gene is TRBV7-4, the J gene TRBJ2-7; TRBD1 matches 7 bases. The CDR3 extends over 15 amino acids. Germline V lookup: CDR1 SGHVT, CDR2 SQSDAQ. The V and J ends lost 4 bases and 4 bases, in that order; junction bases with no gene match: 10. For the CDR3, the DNA is TGTGCCAGCAGCTCGAAGTCGGGACAGATTTACGAGCAGTACTTC. This gives the protein CASSSKSGQIYEQYF. The complete variable domain, with remaining parts taken from reference TRBV7-4 and TRBJ2-7, reads GAGVSQSPRYKVAKRGRDVALRCDSISGHVTLYWYRQTLGQGSEVLTYSQSDAQRDKSGRPSGRFSAERPERSVSTLKIQRTEQGDSAVYLCASSSKSGQIYEQYFGPGTRLTVT.

The chain links TRBV2 to TRBJ1-4; a possible D gene is TRBD1 (6 bases). V was pared by 6 bases and J by 2 bases, with 10 bases between. The CDR3 is made up of 14 amino acids. The germline V gene encodes CDR1 SNHLY and CDR2 FYNNEI. The CDR3 loop reads CASRGRGTNEKLFF. The CDR3 region has the DNA TGTGCCAGCAGGGGAAGGGGGACTAATGAAAAACTGTTTTTT. The complete variable domain, with remaining parts taken from reference TRBV2 and TRBJ1-4, reads EPEVTQTPSHQVTQMGQEVILRCVPISNHLYFYWYRQILGQKVEFLVSFYNNEISEKSEIFDDQFSVERPDGSNFTLKIRSTKLEDSAMYFCASRGRGTNEKLFFGSGTQLSVL.

V and J are TRBV5-4 and TRBJ2-1, with 7 bases matching TRBD2. CDR3 length equals 16 residues. Germline V lookup: CDR1 SGHNT, CDR2 YYREEE (reference sequence). The junction had 8 bases not matched to a gene; V was cut back by 4 bases and J by 1 base. Here the CDR3 reads CASSQQKRGSYNEQFF. The CDR3 DNA follows: TGTGCCAGCAGCCAACAAAAGCGGGGTTCCTACAATGAGCAGTTCTTC. The full variable domain, rest sourced from reference TRBV5-4 and TRBJ2-1, is ETGVTQSPTHLIKTRGQQVTLRCSSQSGHNTVSWYQQALGQGPQFIFQYYREEENGRGNFPPRFSGLQFPNYSSELNVNALELDDSALYLCASSQQKRGSYNEQFFGPGTRLTVL.

This clone was recorded once. V usage is TRBV6-5 and J usage is TRBJ2-2, with D perhaps TRBD1 or TRBD2 (5 bases each). The length of the CDR3 is 15 residues. V lost 0 bases and J lost 0, with 5 bases in between. Germline CDR1 and CDR2: MNHEY and SVGAGI. CDR3 loop: CASSYSGANTGELFF. The DNA of the CDR3 is TGTGCCAGCAGTTACTCGGGGGCGAACACCGGGGAGCTGTTTTTT.

The count of this clone is one. The chain couples TRBV27 to TRBJ1-4; TRBD1 is a possible D gene (5 bases). Germline V gene sequence: CDR1 MNHEY, CDR2 SMNVEV (reference sequence). V shed 4 bases and J shed 6 bases, with 18 bases lying between them. CDR3 size: 16 residues. CDR3 region: CASSSGGRSDHEKLFF. The CDR3 DNA is TGTGCCAGCAGTTCCGGGGGGAGATCGGATCATGAAAAACTGTTTTTT. Full variable domain (rest looked up from reference TRBV27 and TRBJ1-4): EAQVTQNPRYLITVTGKKLTVTCSQNMNHEYMSWYRQDPGLGLRQIYYSMNVEVTDKGDVPEGYKVSRKEKRNFPLILESPSPNQTSLYFCASSSGGRSDHEKLFFGSGTQLSVL.